The sequence of this TCR beta chain was determined in a study of blood T cell repertoires in COVID-19 (TCRdb year 2020). Describing the broader study: Samples covering the acute and convalescent phases of COVID-19 were provided by collaborators in the United States, Italy and Spain. The material from the prospective study consisted of cDNA or gDNA derived from T cells, B-cell-depleted T cells, or PBMCs. Subjects who had been exposed to COVID-19, were actively infected with it, or had recovered from it provided the deeply sampled blood TCRbeta repertoires that made up the dataset. The repertoires were made available in a free public database intended to serve as a resource for research on the immune response to SARS-CoV-2. Samples came from the ongoing ImmuneRACE study (first 160 participants) plus 1,254 subjects from 6 global collaborators. The sample metadata nearly always contained a de-identified subject ID, COVID-19 status, age in years and sex. Where available, HLA class I and class II types were obtained from metadata supplied by the sample provider rather than from assay-based typing.

As regards this clone: The antigen this receptor binds is unknown. Per-nucleotide qualities are absent, and no much larger clonotype sits a single base away.

The full study reports these points: Clinical and demographic metadata were provided uncurated, with the amount varying by source and participant.

Participants in the prospective study were aged roughly 18 to 95 years, lived in under 30 United States geographic areas, and enrolled through a virtual design. To assign participants to cohorts, the prospective study relied on clinical history that participants themselves reported in a screening survey and a study questionnaire. For ImmuneRACE Cohort 3, a participant was defined as recovered based on two consecutive negative NP/OP PCR tests, clearance by a healthcare professional, or resolution of symptoms. In the prospective study, whole blood, serum and a nasopharyngeal or oropharyngeal swab were collected from each participant by mobile phlebotomists. Over a roughly two-month period, participants in the prospective study had the option of providing additional blood draws and questionnaires. Prospective study blood samples were shipped either frozen or at room temperature before DNA extraction.

TCRbeta CDR3 regions were amplified from genomic DNA using the immunoSEQ Assay, a bias-controlled multiplex PCR. From the authors' description of their analysis: Nucleated cell counts per sample were estimated from amplification of reference gene primers within the assay. Sequence reads were collapsed and filtered to measure the absolute abundance of every unique TCRbeta CDR3 rearrangement. For each sample, productive Simpson clonality was calculated as the square root of Simpson's diversity index over productive rearrangements. TCRdb holds this immuneACCESS table with in-frame rearrangements only. Some clones are missing; in checked studies, unresolved V genes explain under half, and the rest has no known cause. D and trimming come from the DNA, and the V and J calls and clone size come from that table. Within this sample are around 170,000 clones, with about 90% of them counted one time only. 7% to 8% of the sample lies in the top ten.

The germline V gene provides CDR1 MGHRA and CDR2 YSYEKL. CDR3 length: 16 amino acids, cysteine to phenylalanine. CDR3 DNA is the only sequence kept; it has 48 bases, read in frame from the first base. Germline trimming: 2 bases from V, 1 base from J; junction bases outside gene matches: 2. Recombination linked TRBV4-1 to TRBJ2-5, with 12 central nucleotides matching TRBD2. The sequence was obtained from a woman in her 50s who had recovered from COVID-19. Sequencing was done on a sample of PBMCs or T cells enriched from blood (not recorded which). The CDR3 protein: CASSQPGLAGQETQYF. The DNA reads as follows: TGCGCCAGCAGCCAACCGGGACTAGCGGGCCAAGAGACCCAGTACTTC.